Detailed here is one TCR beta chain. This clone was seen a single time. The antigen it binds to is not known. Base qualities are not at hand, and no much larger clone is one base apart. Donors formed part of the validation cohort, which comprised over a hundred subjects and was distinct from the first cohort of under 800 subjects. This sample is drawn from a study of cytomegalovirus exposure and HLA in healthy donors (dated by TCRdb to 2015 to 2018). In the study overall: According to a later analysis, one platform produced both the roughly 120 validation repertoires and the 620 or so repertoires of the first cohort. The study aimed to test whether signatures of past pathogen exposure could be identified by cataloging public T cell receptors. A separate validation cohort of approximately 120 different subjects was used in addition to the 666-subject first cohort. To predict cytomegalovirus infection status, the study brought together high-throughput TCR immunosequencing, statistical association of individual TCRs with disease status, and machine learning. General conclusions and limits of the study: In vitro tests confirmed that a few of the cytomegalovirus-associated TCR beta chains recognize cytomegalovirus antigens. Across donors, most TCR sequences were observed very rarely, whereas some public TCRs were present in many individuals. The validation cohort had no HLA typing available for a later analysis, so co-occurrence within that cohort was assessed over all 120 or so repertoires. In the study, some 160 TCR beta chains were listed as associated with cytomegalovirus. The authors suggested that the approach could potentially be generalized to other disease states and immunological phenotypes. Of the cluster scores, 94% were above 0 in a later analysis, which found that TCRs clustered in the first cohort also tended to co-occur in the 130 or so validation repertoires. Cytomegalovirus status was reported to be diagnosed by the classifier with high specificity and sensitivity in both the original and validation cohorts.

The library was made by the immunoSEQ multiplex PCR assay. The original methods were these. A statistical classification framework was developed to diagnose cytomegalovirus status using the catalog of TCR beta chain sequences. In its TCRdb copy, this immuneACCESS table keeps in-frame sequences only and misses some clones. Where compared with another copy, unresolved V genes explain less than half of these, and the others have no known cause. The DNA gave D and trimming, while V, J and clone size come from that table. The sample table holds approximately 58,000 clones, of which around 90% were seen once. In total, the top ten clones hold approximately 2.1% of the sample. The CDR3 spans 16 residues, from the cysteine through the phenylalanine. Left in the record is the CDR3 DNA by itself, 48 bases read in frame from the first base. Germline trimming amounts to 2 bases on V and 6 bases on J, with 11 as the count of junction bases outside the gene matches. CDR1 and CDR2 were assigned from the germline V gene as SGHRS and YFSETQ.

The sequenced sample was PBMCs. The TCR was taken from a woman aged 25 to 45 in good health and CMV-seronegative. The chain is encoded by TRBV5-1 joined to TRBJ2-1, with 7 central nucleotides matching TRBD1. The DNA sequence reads TGCGCCAGCAGCTTCCAGGGGGTCGGTATTAGCAATGAGCAGTTCTTC. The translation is CASSFQGVGISNEQFF.